This T cell receptor beta chain was found in a study of T cells in Graves' hyperthyroidism and ophthalmopathy. The study left out patients who had uncontrolled infection, other autoimmune disease, pregnancy or lactation. Source material for PBMCs was around 10 ml fresh peripheral blood. Researchers took RNA transcripts and amplified the TCR beta CDR3 regions from them. The TCR CDR3 was amplified in a first-round RT-PCR using the HTBI primer set. TCRdb recomputed calls from the multiplex PCR reads with MiXCR, one row per CDR3 protein. The sample records about 600,000 distinct CDR3 sequences, roughly 16% being singletons. The CDR3 length is 20 residues. V was clipped by 2 bases and J by 4 bases; unmatched bases: 18. CDR1 WSHSY and CDR2 SAAADI come from the germline V gene.

Sequencing was performed on blood. V gene TRBV10-2 combines with J gene TRBJ2-5; 11 positions agree with TRBD2. The sequence derives from a woman in her thirties or forties with Graves' ophthalmopathy. In nucleotides, the CDR3 is TGCGCCAGCAGTGAGAAGATATGGACTGGGGTAGCGGGGGGGCGAGAGACCCAGTACTTC. Its protein is CASSEKIWTGVAGGRETQYF.